This note documents a single TCR beta chain sequence. Only in-frame clones appear in the TCRdb table, and some are missing; sequencing was by immunoSEQ multiplex PCR. The data hold 130,000 to 150,000 clones, with roughly 81% observed a single time. This record belongs to a study of blood T cell repertoires in COVID-19. Study summary: Italy, Spain and the United States were the sources of the convalescent and acute COVID-19 samples. PBMCs, B-cell-depleted T cells, or T cells were the source of the cDNA or gDNA that made up the material.

CDR3 length equals 16 residues. The germline V and J ends were trimmed by 4 bases and 1 base, with 17 bases remaining between them. Per germline, CDR1 SGDLS and CDR2 YYNGEE. This sequence was found in a human donor with acute or convalescent COVID-19. The donor label of this sample is uncertain. The chain is built from TRBV9 and TRBJ1-1, with no clear D. Sequences were obtained from peripheral blood. CDR3 sequence reads: CASSTNPQTTNTEAFF. CDR3 in DNA: TGTGCCAGCAGCACCAACCCCCAGACTACGAACACTGAAGCTTTCTTT.